This TCR beta chain was obtained from a study of T cells in pancreatic ductal adenocarcinoma. The selected patients with pancreatic ductal adenocarcinoma had surgery but no neoadjuvant therapy. Study findings and constraints: No significant tumor-blood clonality difference; means were about 0.1 and 0.07. This surgical cohort overrepresents the minority presenting with early-stage disease. Compared with tumor, blood showed more total productive templates and roughly 8-fold more clonotypes.

Assay used: immunoSEQ multiplex PCR; TCRdb lists only in-frame clones, some missing. The table includes 85,000 to 120,000 clones, about 96% detected once. This clone was observed a single time. Antigen: not known. The clonotype originates from a human donor with pancreatic ductal adenocarcinoma. The sequencing sample was made of PBMCs.

CDR3 region: CASSYWAESTDTQYF. Here the CDR3 DNA reads TGTGCCAGCAGTTATTGGGCCGAAAGCACAGATACGCAGTATTTT. V and J are TRBV6-5 and TRBJ2-3; no clear D gene. CDR3 size: 15 residues. The V gene lost 3 bases and the J gene lost 0 bases, with 10 bases spanning the gap. Germline V gives CDR1 MNHEY, CDR2 SVGAGI.